This T cell receptor beta chain came from a study of read filtering for tumor transcriptome and immune sequencing. The sample holds many counts of this clonotype. The library was built from about 400 ng RNA with molecular barcoded adaptors for alpha/delta and beta/gamma chains. TCRdb re-called the reads through MiXCR, storing one row per CDR3 protein. The repertoire holds 45,000 to 55,000 distinct CDR3 sequences, with approximately 12% as singletons. Sequenced input: a population of CD138-negative cells sorted from bone marrow. The receptor was isolated from a donor aged 40 or over with multiple myeloma.

DNA of the CDR3: TGCAGTGCCAAGAAGTTCGGACTAGCGGGAGTGTATAATGAGCAGTTCTTC. Its protein is CSAKKFGLAGVYNEQFF. The chain is built from TRBV20-1 and TRBJ2-1; 13 positions match TRBD2. In germline, CDR1 is DFQATT, CDR2 SNEGSKA (reference sequence). V lost 6 bases, J lost 7 bases, and 15 bases stayed unmatched. CDR3 size: 17 residues.